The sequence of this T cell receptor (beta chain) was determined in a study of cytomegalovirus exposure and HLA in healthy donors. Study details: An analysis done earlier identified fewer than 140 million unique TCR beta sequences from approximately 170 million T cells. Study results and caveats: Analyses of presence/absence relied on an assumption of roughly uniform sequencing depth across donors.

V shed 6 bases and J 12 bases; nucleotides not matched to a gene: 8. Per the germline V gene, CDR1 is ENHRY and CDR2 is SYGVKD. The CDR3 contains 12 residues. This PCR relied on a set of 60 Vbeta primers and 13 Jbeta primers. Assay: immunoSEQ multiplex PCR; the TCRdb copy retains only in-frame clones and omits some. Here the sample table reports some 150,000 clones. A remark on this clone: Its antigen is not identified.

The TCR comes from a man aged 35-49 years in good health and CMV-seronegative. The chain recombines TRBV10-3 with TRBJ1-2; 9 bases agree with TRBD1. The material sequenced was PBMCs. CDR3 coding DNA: TGTGCCATCAGACCGGGACAGGGTTTTCACACCTTC. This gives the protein CAIRPGQGFHTF.